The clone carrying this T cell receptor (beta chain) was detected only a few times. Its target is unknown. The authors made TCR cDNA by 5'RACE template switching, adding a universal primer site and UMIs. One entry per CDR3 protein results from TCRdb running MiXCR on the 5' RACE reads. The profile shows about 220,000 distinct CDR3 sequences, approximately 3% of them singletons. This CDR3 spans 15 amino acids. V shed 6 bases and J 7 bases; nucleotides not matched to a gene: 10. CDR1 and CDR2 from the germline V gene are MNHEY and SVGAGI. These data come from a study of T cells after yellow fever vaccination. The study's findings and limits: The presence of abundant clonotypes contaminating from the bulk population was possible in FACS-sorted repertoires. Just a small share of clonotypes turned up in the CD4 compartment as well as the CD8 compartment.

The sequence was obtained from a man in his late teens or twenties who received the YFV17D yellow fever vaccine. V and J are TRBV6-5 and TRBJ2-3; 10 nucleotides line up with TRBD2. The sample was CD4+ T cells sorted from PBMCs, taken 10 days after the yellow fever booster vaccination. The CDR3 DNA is TGTGCCAGCAGGGGGACAAGCGGGGGGGCAAATACGCAGTATTTT. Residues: CASRGTSGGANTQYF.